Each of the 9 T cell receptor beta chains below was sequenced from the same sample in a study of T cell responses to AZD1222 COVID-19 vaccine. Clones were read by immunoSEQ multiplex PCR, and TCRdb kept only the in-frame ones, dropping some. Of about 83,000 clones listed, more than 75% were seen once; the top ten hold 8.7%. Sequenced material: peripheral blood, taken on day 0 of AZD1222 vaccination. The receptors were sampled from an adult in good health.

This clone was seen more than once but under ten times. The rearrangement uses TRBV19 and TRBJ2-7, with 10 bases lining up with TRBD1. With 4 bases clipped from V and 7 bases from J, the junction kept 4 bases outside the gene matches. The CDR3 is made up of 13 amino acids. Germline V gene data show CDR1 as LNHDA and CDR2 as SQIVND (reference sequence). Written as DNA, the CDR3 is TGTGCCAGTAGTAGGGGACAGGGGTTGGAGCAGTACTTC. This gives the protein CASSRGQGLEQYF.

V and J are TRBV30 and TRBJ1-2; no reliable D call. Germline values: CDR1 GTSNPN, CDR2 SVGIG (reference sequence). The CDR3 contains 12 residues. V was cut by 1 base and J by 4 bases, with 7 bases left in between. CDR3 sequence (DNA): TGTGCCTGGAGTGACCTGGCCTATGGCTACACCTTC. Residues: CAWSDLAYGYTF.

The chain couples TRBV3-1 (or the pseudogene TRBV3-2) to TRBJ1-5; no firm D call. CDR1 LGHDT and CDR2 YNNKEL come from the germline V gene (reference sequence). CDR3 length: 15 residues. Trimming left V 4 bases short and J 0 bases short, with 10 bases between. CDR3 in amino acids: CASSPGDYSNQPQHF. In DNA form, the CDR3 reads TGTGCCAGCAGCCCGGGAGACTATAGCAATCAGCCCCAGCATTTT.

The V call is TRBV2, the J call TRBJ1-4; tentative D call: TRBD1 (6 bases). The CDR3 is made up of 12 amino acids. V was pared by 6 bases and J by 17 bases, with 19 bases between. Germline values: CDR1 SNHLY, CDR2 FYNNEI. This chain's CDR3 is CASRPGGGLVFF. CDR3 bases: TGTGCCAGCAGGCCCGGGGGCGGGTTAGTTTTTTTT.

V is TRBV6-4 and J is TRBJ1-6; D gene ambiguous. V was pared by 4 bases and J by 6 bases, with 7 bases between. Per germline, CDR1 MRHNA and CDR2 SNTAGT. The CDR3 consists of 13 residues. CDR3: CASSARSNSPLHF. The CDR3 DNA follows: TGTGCCAGCAGTGCCAGGTCTAATTCACCCCTCCACTTT.

V is TRBV5-1 and J is TRBJ2-3; D is unresolved. CDR1 is SGHRS, CDR2 YFSETQ, per germline. CDR3 size: 13 residues. Between the trimmed V and J ends, which lost 2 bases and 3 bases, there was a span of 7 bases. The CDR3 DNA sequence: TGCGCCAGCAGCTTAAAAAGTACAGATACGCAGTATTTT. Protein sequence: CASSLKSTDTQYF.

The CDR3 sequence is CASSLRPSLSYEQYF. The CDR3 DNA is TGTGCCAGCAGCTTAAGGCCTAGTCTTTCCTACGAGCAGTACTTC. V usage is TRBV7-3 and J usage is TRBJ2-7, with D unresolved. The CDR3 runs 15 residues. The ends were cut back, 1 base at V and 1 base at J, with 11 bases in the middle. CDR1 and CDR2 (germline): SGHTA, FQGTGA.

J is TRBJ2-1 and V is TRBV15; a possible D gene is TRBD1 (5 bases). The CDR3 loop spans 16 amino acids. The germline V gene has CDR1 LNHNV and CDR2 YYDKDF (reference sequence). The germline V and J ends were trimmed by 0 bases and 8 bases, with 17 bases remaining between them. CDR3 residues: CATSRERAGLIYEQFF. The CDR3 DNA sequence: TGTGCCACCAGCAGAGAAAGGGCAGGGTTGATCTATGAGCAGTTCTTC.

This chain joins TRBV20-1 and TRBJ1-1; 8 bases are shared with TRBD1. The CDR3 is 15 residues long. Unmatched junction bases numbered 10, after V lost 3 bases and J lost 4 bases. The germline V gene encodes CDR1 DFQATT and CDR2 SNEGSKA (reference sequence). The chain's CDR3 is CSASRGQGLGTEAFF. The DNA for the CDR3 is TGCAGTGCTAGTCGTGGACAGGGTTTAGGCACTGAAGCTTTCTTT.